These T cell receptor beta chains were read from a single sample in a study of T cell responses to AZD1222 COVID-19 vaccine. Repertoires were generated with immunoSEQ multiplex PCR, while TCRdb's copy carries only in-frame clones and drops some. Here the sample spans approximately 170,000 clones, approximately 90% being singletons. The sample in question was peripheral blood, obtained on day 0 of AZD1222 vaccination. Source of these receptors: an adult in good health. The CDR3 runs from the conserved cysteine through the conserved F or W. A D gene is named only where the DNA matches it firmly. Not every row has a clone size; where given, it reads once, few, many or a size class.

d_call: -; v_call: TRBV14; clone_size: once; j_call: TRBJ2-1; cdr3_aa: CASSQALALGVYNEQFF; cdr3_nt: TGTGCCAGCAGCCAGGCCCTGGCACTGGGAGTCTACAATGAGCAGTTCTTC
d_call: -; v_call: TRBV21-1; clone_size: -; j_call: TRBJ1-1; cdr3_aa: CASSNGGLWDGNTEAFF; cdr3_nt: TGTGCCAGCAGCAATGGTGGGCTGTGGGATGGGAACACTGAAGCTTTCTTT
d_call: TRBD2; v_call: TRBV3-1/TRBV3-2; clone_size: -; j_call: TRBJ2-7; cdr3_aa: CASSQGAGGEDEQYF; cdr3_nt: TGTGCCAGCAGCCAAGGAGCGGGAGGTGAAGACGAGCAGTACTTC
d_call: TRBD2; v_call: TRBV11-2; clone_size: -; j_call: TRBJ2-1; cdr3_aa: CASSFLTSGYNEQFF; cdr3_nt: TGTGCCAGCAGCTTCTTGACTAGCGGATACAATGAGCAGTTCTTC
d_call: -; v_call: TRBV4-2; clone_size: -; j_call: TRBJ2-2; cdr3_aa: CASSQDRQVGDPGELFF; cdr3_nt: TGTGCCAGCAGCCAAGACCGACAGGTCGGCGACCCCGGGGAGCTGTTTTTT
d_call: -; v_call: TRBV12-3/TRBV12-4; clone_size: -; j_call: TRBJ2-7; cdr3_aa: CASSLAQGKQYF; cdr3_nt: TGTGCCAGCAGTTTAGCACAGGGCAAGCAGTACTTC
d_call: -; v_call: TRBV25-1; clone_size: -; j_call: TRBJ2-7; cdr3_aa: CASSTTGKTHAYEQYF; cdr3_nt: TGTGCCAGCAGCACTACCGGGAAGACTCACGCCTACGAGCAGTACTTC
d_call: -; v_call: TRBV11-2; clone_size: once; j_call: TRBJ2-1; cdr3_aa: CASSLLGSQVMSWQFF; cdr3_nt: TGTGCCAGCAGCTTACTAGGATCACAGGTAATGAGTTGGCAGTTCTTC
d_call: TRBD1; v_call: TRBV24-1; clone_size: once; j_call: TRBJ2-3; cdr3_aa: CATKQGVGSGTQYF; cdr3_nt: TGTGCCACCAAACAGGGGGTCGGGAGCGGTACGCAGTATTTT
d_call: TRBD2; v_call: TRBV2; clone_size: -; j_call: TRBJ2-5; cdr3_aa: CASNSGSPSPTQYF; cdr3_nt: TGTGCCAGCAATAGCGGGAGCCCATCGCCCACCCAGTACTTC
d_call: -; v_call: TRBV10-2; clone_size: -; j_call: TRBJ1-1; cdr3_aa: CASTLQINTEAFF; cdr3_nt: TGCGCCAGCACCTTACAAATTAACACTGAAGCTTTCTTT
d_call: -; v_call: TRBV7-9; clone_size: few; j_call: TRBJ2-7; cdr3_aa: CASSSPERTSYEQYF; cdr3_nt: TGTGCCAGCAGCTCCCCCGAACGGACCTCCTACGAGCAGTACTTC
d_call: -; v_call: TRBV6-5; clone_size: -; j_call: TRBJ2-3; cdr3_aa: CASSYSSEDTQYF; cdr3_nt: TGTGCCAGCAGTTACTCCTCCGAGGATACGCAGTATTTT
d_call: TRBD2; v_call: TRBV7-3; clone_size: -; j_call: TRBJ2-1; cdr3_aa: CASSPGTSGYNEQFF; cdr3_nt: TGTGCCAGCAGCCCTGGGACTAGCGGTTACAATGAGCAGTTCTTC
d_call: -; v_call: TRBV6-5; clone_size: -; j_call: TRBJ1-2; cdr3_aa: CASAELIGYGYTF; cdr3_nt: TGTGCCAGCGCCGAGCTCATAGGCTATGGCTACACCTTC
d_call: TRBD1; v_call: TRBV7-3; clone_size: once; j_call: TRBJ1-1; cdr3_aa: CASRTGTGAEAFF; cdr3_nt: TGTGCCAGCAGAACCGGGACAGGCGCTGAAGCTTTCTTT
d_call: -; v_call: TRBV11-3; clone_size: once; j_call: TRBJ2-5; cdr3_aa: CASSRAFWGVEETQYF; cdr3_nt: TGTGCCAGCAGCCGTGCATTTTGGGGGGTCGAGGAGACCCAGTACTTC
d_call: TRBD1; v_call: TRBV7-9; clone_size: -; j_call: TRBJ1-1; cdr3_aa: CASSPRTGFSTEAFF; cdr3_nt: TGTGCCAGCAGCCCCCGGACAGGTTTCTCCACTGAAGCTTTCTTT
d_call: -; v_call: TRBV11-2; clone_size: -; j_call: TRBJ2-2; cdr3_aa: CASSLLVGTGELFF; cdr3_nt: TGTGCCAGCAGCTTACTTGTGGGTACCGGGGAGCTGTTTTTT
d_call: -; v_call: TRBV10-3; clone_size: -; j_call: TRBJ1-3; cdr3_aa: CAISERRNQGYGNTIYF; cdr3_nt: TGTGCCATCAGTGAGCGCCGGAATCAGGGCTATGGAAACACCATATATTTT
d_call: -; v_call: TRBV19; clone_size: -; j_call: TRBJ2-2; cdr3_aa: CATSPRTANTGELFF; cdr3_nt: TGTGCCACCTCCCCTCGGACGGCGAACACCGGGGAGCTGTTTTTT
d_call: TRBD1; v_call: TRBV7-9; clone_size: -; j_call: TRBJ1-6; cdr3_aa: CASSPGQLNSPLHF; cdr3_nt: TGTGCCAGCAGCCCGGGACAGCTCAATTCACCCCTCCACTTT
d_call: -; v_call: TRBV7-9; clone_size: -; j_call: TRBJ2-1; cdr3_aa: CASSLRPGGQYNEQFF; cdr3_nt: TGTGCCAGCAGCCTTCGCCCCGGGGGACAGTACAATGAGCAGTTCTTC
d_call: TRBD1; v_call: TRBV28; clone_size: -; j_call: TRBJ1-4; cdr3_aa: CASSFGDSSFEKLFF; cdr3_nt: TGTGCCAGCAGTTTTGGGGACAGCAGTTTTGAAAAACTGTTTTTT
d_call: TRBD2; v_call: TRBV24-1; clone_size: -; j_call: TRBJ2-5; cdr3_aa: CATSDVTSGREETQYF; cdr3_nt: TGTGCCACCAGTGATGTGACTAGCGGGAGGGAAGAGACCCAGTACTTC
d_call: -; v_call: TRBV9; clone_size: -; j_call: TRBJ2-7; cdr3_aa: CASSALPGGIYEQYF; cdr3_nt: TGTGCCAGCAGCGCCCTTCCCGGGGGCATCTACGAGCAGTACTTC
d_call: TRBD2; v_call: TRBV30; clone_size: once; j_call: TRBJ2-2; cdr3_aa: CAWTPGLAVFTGELFF; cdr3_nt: TGTGCCTGGACCCCGGGACTAGCGGTTTTCACCGGGGAGCTGTTTTTT
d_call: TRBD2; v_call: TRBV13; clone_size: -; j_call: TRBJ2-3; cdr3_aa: CASSLGGRAGTDTQYF; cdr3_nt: TGTGCCAGCAGCTTGGGGGGGAGGGCCGGCACAGATACGCAGTATTTT
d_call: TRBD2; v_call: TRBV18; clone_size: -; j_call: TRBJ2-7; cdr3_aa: CASSPPRRLAGEEQYF; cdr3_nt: TGTGCCAGCTCACCACCGCGACGACTAGCGGGAGAGGAGCAGTACTTC
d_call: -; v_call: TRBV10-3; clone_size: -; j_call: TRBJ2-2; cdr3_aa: CATRDGGVGGELFF; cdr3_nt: TGTGCCACCAGGGACGGTGGGGTTGGAGGGGAGCTGTTTTTT
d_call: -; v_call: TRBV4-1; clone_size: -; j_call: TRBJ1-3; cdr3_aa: CASSQVQGAGNTIYF; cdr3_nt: TGCGCCAGCAGCCAAGTGCAGGGTGCAGGAAACACCATATATTTT
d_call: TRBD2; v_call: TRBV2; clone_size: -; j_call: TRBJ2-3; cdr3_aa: CARRGAGTSTDTQYF; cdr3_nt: TGTGCCAGGCGGGGAGCGGGGACTAGCACAGATACGCAGTATTTT
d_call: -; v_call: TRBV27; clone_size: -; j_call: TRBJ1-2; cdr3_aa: CASRGRPYGYTF; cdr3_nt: TGTGCCAGCAGGGGCAGGCCCTATGGCTACACCTTC
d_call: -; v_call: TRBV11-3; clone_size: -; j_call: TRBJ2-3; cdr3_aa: CASSLGWRRGVTDTQYF; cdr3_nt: TGTGCCAGCAGCTTAGGGTGGCGCCGCGGGGTCACAGATACGCAGTATTTT
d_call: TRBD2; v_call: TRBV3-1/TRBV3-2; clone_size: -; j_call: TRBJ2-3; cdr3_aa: CASSHGLAGGFDTQYF; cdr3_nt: TGTGCCAGCAGCCACGGACTAGCGGGAGGCTTTGATACGCAGTATTTT
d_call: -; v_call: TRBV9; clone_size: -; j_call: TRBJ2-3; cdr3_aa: CASSPRSNTDTQYF; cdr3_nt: TGTGCCAGCAGCCCCCGGTCAAACACAGATACGCAGTATTTT
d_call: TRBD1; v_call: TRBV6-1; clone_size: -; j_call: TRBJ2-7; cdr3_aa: CASSERTGVHEQYF; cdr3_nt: TGTGCCAGCAGTGAGAGGACAGGGGTCCACGAGCAGTACTTC
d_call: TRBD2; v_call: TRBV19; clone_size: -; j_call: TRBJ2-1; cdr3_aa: CASSLHTSAAYNEQFF; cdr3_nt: TGTGCCAGTAGTCTCCACACTAGCGCGGCCTACAATGAGCAGTTCTTC
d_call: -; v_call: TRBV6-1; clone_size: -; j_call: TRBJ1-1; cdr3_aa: CASSERGQANTEAFF; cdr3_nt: TGTGCCAGCAGTGAACGGGGGCAGGCTAACACTGAAGCTTTCTTT
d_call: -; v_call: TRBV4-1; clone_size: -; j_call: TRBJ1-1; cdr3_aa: CASSQGAGLNTEAFF; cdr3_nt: TGCGCCAGCAGCCAAGGTGCAGGGTTGAACACTGAAGCTTTCTTT